These 18 T cell receptor beta chains were sequenced from one sample in a study of cytomegalovirus exposure and HLA in healthy donors. PCR primers comprised 60 Vbeta and 13 Jbeta primers. Repertoires were generated with immunoSEQ multiplex PCR, while TCRdb's copy carries only in-frame clones and drops some. The listing contains 60,000 to 65,000 clones. Sequencing input: PBMCs. These TCRs come from a woman between 18 and 29 years old in good health and CMV-seronegative.

The chain is built from TRBV18 and TRBJ1-3; 9 bases line up with TRBD1. The V gene's germline CDR1 is KGHSH and CDR2 LQKENI. V shed 3 bases, J shed 4 bases, and the junction held 7 bases outside the gene matches. The CDR3 totals 16 residues. The CDR3 coding sequence is TGTGCCAGCTCACCCGGGACAGGGACCTACGGAAACACCATATATTTT. It codes for CASSPGTGTYGNTIYF.

The V gene is TRBV11-3, the J gene TRBJ2-5, with D perhaps matching TRBD2 (5 bases). The CDR3 runs to 13 residues. V lost 7 bases to trimming and J lost 5 bases, with 14 bases between them. Germline assignment: CDR1 SGHNT and CDR2 YENEEA. As DNA, the CDR3 is TGTGCCAGCATTAGGGAAGGGAGCGAGACCCAGTACTTC. Encoded protein: CASIREGSETQYF.

V is TRBV29-1 and J is TRBJ1-2, with a weak D call TRBD1 (5 bases). The CDR3 extends over 15 amino acids. V dropped 6 bases and J dropped 2 bases, with 19 bases sitting between them. Looked up from germline, CDR1 is SQVTM and CDR2 is ANQGSEA. CDR3 nucleotides: TGCAGCGTGCCGAACAGGATTGGCCGAAACTATGGCTACACCTTC. It translates to CSVPNRIGRNYGYTF.

This chain joins TRBV10-3 and TRBJ1-1; 7 nucleotides match TRBD1. Unmatched junction bases numbered 5, after V lost 3 bases and J lost 1 base. There are 15 residues in the CDR3. Looked up from germline, CDR1 is ENHRY and CDR2 is SYGVKD. In DNA, the CDR3 is TGTGCCATCAGTGACGGGACAGAAAGGAACACTGAAGCTTTCTTT. This sequence encodes CAISDGTERNTEAFF.

The chain recombines TRBV6-5 with TRBJ2-7, with D tentatively TRBD1 (5 bases). Trimming cost V 5 bases and J 7 bases, with 18 bases left between them. The CDR3 covers 14 residues. CDR1 is MNHEY and CDR2 is SVGAGI in the germline V gene. The CDR3, as DNA: TGTGCCAGCAGTCCCCATCAGGGTGTTTGGGAGCAGTACTTC. Translated, it gives CASSPHQGVWEQYF.

This chain uses TRBV5-1 with TRBJ1-1, with 9 bases identical to TRBD1. CDR1 and CDR2 from the germline V gene are SGHRS and YFSETQ. V shed 0 bases, J shed 6 bases, and the junction held 9 bases outside the gene matches. The CDR3 runs 16 residues. CDR3 DNA sequence: TGCGCCAGCAGCTTGGGGGGTACAGGGGGCCTCGCTGAAGCTTTCTTT. It yields the protein CASSLGGTGGLAEAFF.

V is TRBV19 and J is TRBJ1-3; tentatively, D is TRBD1 (5 bases). The CDR3 spans 16 residues. Germline assignment: CDR1 LNHDA and CDR2 SQIVND (reference sequence). The germline V and J ends were trimmed by 5 bases and 0 bases, with 14 bases remaining between them. CDR3 in amino acids: CASSADTLPSGNTIYF. In nucleotides, the CDR3 is TGTGCCAGTAGTGCGGACACTCTACCCTCTGGAAACACCATATATTTT.

The chain carries TRBV7-6 and TRBJ2-1; no clear D gene. This CDR3 region has 13 residues. With 1 base removed from V and 4 bases from J, the gap between germline ends came to 5 bases. Looked up from germline, CDR1 is SGHVS and CDR2 is FNYEAQ. The CDR3 DNA is TGTGCCAGCAGCTTAGGTCGTTACAATGAGCAGTTCTTC. Encoded protein: CASSLGRYNEQFF.

This chain connects TRBV29-1 to TRBJ1-1; 8 bases fit TRBD1. CDR3 length equals 13 residues. Trimming took 7 bases from V and 4 from J; bases not matched to a gene: 8. CDR1 is SQVTM and CDR2 is ANQGSEA in the germline V gene. This CDR3 is CSASDRVLTEAFF. The CDR3 DNA follows: TGCAGCGCTTCGGACAGGGTACTCACTGAAGCTTTCTTT. Based on the CDR3 plus reference TRBV29-1 and TRBJ1-1, the full variable domain is SAVISQKPSRDICQRGTSLTIQCQVDSQVTMMFWYRQQPGQSLTLIATANQGSEATYESGFVIDKFPISRPNLTFSTLTVSNMSPEDSSIYLCSASDRVLTEAFFGQGTRLTVV.

This chain connects TRBV5-1 to TRBJ2-2; a possible D gene is TRBD2 (6 bases). In germline, CDR1 is SGHRS, CDR2 YFSETQ. The CDR3 totals 14 residues. The ends were cut back, 3 bases at V and 1 base at J, with 7 bases in the middle. DNA for the CDR3: TGCGCCAGCAGCTGGGGGGAGAACACCGGGGAGCTGTTTTTT. It specifies CASSWGENTGELFF.

The chain carries TRBV2 and TRBJ2-3; 14 bases are shared with TRBD2. This CDR3 region has 15 residues. Losses at the gene ends were 6 bases for V and 8 bases for J; bases not matched to a gene: 7. Germline V gene data show CDR1 as SNHLY and CDR2 as FYNNEI. Written as DNA, the CDR3 is TGTGCCAGCAGGGCGGGACTAGCGGGAGTTACTACGCAGTATTTT. Residues: CASRAGLAGVTTQYF.

The CDR3 DNA reads TGTGCCAGCTCACTCCAAAGGCTGGGTAGCGGTTCCCCTATTATCCTTCAGTACTTC. Translating gives CASSLQRLGSGSPIILQYF. This chain links TRBV18 with TRBJ2-4, with D possibly matching TRBD2 (6 bases). Trimming removed 4 bases from V and 11 bases from J, with 33 bases in between. The CDR3 is 19 amino acids. CDR1 is KGHSH, CDR2 LQKENI, per germline.

The chain carries TRBV19 and TRBJ1-6, with 7 bases aligning to TRBD1. V shed 1 base and J 2 bases; nucleotides not matched to a gene: 17. The germline V gene has CDR1 LNHDA and CDR2 SQIVND (reference sequence). The CDR3 extends over 21 amino acids. CDR3: CASSIGLAQGDLGAYNSPLHF. CDR3 DNA: TGTGCCAGTAGTATAGGTTTGGCGCAGGGGGACTTAGGGGCCTATAATTCACCCCTCCACTTT.

This chain uses TRBV6-1 with TRBJ2-7; 8 nucleotides align to TRBD1. After removal of 2 bases from V and 6 bases from J, the junction contained 9 bases not matched to a gene. This CDR3 region has 15 residues. Germline loops: CDR1 MNHNS, CDR2 SASEGT. For the CDR3, the DNA is TGTGCCAGCAGTGAACAGGGGGCGCTGTCGGGCGAGCAGTACTTC. Translating it yields CASSEQGALSGEQYF.

CDR3 in DNA: TGTGCCAGCAGCTTAGCTGGCTCTAGCGGGGTCTACGAGCAGTACTTC. It yields the protein CASSLAGSSGVYEQYF. This sequence joins TRBV7-6 and TRBJ2-7; the match to TRBD2 covers 9 bases. Germline CDR1 SGHVS, CDR2 FNYEAQ. The CDR3 covers 16 residues. V dropped 0 bases and J dropped 3; count of bases not matched to a gene: 6.

V is TRBV14 and J is TRBJ2-5, with TRBD2 matching 10 bases. The V gene end was trimmed by 0 bases and the J gene end by 5 bases; junction bases not matched to a gene: 3. The CDR3 loop spans 15 amino acids. The germline V gene encodes CDR1 SGHDN and CDR2 FVKESK. Here the CDR3 reads CASSQEAGGLETQYF. Here the CDR3 DNA reads TGTGCCAGCAGCCAAGAAGCGGGAGGGCTTGAGACCCAGTACTTC.

V gene TRBV5-1 combines with J gene TRBJ1-3, with D tentatively TRBD1 (6 bases). V was pared by 3 bases and J by 3 bases, with 16 bases between. Looked up from germline, CDR1 is SGHRS and CDR2 is YFSETQ. The CDR3 totals 16 residues. As DNA, the CDR3 is TGCGCCAGCAGCTCGGGCCTCCGGACAGTTGGAAACACCATATATTTT. Residues: CASSSGLRTVGNTIYF. Full variable domain (rest looked up from reference TRBV5-1 and TRBJ1-3): KAGVTQTPRYLIKTRGQQVTLSCSPISGHRSVSWYQQTPGQGLQFLFEYFSETQRNKGNFPGRFSGRQFSNSRSEMNVSTLELGDSALYLCASSSGLRTVGNTIYFGEGSWLTVV.

CDR3 DNA sequence: TGTGCCACCGGAAGGAGGGATAGCAATCAGCCCCAGCATTTT. It specifies CATGRRDSNQPQHF. The chain employs TRBV15 and TRBJ1-5; no definite D call. The CDR3 totals 14 residues. The V gene lost 8 bases and the J gene lost 0 bases, with 11 bases spanning the gap. CDR1 and CDR2 from the germline V gene are LNHNV and YYDKDF (reference sequence).